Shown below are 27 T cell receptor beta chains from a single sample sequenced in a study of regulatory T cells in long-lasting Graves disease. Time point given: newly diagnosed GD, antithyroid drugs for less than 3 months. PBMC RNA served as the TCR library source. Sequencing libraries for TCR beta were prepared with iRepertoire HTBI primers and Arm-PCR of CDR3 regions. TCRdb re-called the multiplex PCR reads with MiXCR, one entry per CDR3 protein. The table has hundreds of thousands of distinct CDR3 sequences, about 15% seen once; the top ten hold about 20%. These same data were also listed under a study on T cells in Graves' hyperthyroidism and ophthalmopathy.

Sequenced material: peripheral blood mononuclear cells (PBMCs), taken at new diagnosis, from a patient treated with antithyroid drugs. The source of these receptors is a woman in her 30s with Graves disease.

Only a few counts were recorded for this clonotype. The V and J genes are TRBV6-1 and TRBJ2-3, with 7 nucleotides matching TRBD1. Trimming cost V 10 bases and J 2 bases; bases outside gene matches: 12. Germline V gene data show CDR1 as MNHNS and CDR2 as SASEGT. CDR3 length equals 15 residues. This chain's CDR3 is CATLKRQGLTDTQYF. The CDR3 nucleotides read TGTGCCACCTTGAAACGACAGGGCCTCACAGATACGCAGTATTTT.

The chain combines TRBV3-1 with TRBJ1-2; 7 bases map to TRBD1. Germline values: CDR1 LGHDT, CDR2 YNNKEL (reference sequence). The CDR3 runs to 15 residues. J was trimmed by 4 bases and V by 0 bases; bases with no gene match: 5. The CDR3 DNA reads TGTGCCAGCAGCCAAGATCCGACAGGGCTCTATGGCTACACCTTC. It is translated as CASSQDPTGLYGYTF.

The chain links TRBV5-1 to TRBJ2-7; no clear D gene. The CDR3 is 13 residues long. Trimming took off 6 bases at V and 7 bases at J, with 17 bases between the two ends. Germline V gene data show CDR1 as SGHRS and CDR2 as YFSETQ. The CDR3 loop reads CASTQPPQYEQYF. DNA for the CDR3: TGCGCCAGCACCCAGCCCCCACAGTATGAGCAGTACTTC. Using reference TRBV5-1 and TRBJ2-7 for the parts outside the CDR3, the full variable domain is KAGVTQTPRYLIKTRGQQVTLSCSPISGHRSVSWYQQTPGQGLQFLFEYFSETQRNKGNFPGRFSGRQFSNSRSEMNVSTLELGDSALYLCASTQPPQYEQYFGPGTRLTVT.

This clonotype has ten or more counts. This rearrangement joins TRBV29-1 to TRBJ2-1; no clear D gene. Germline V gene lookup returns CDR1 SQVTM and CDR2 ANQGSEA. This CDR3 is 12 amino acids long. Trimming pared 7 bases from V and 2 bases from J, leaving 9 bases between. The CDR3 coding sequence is TGCAGCGGGGCCAACCCCTACAATGAGCAGTTCTTC. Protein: CSGANPYNEQFF.

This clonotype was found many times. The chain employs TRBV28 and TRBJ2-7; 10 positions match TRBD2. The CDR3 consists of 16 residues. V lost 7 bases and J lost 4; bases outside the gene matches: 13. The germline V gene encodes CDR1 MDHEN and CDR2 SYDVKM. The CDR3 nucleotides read TGTGCCAGCACGGGAGGGGCTAGCGGGAGTGCATACGAGCAGTACTTC. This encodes CASTGGASGSAYEQYF.

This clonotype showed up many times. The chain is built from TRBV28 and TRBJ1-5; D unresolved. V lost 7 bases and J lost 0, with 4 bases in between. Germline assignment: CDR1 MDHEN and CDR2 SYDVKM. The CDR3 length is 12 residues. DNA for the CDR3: TGTGCCAGCAAGTATAGCAATCAGCCCCAGCATTTT. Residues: CASKYSNQPQHF. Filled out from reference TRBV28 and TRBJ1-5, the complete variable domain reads DVKVTQSSRYLVKRTGEKVFLECVQDMDHENMFWYRQDPGLGLRLIYFSYDVKMKEKGDIPEGYSVSREKKERFSLILESASTNQTSMYLCASKYSNQPQHFGDGTRLSIL.

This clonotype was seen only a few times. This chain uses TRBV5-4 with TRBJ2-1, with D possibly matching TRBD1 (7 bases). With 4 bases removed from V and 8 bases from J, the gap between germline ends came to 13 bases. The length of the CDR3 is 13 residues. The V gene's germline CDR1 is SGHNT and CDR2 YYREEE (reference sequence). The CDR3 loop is CASSRQGGDEQFF. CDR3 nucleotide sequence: TGTGCCAGCAGCCGTCAGGGGGGTGATGAGCAGTTCTTC.

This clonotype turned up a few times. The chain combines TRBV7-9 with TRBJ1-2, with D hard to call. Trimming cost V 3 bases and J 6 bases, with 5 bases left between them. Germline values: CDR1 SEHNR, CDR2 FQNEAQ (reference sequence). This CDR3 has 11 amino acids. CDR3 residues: CASSFLNGYTF. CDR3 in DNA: TGTGCCAGCAGCTTTCTAAATGGCTACACCTTC. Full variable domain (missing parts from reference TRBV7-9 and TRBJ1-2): DTGVSQNPRHKITKRGQNVTFRCDPISEHNRLYWYRQTLGQGPEFLTYFQNEAQLEKSRLLSDRFSAERPKGSFSTLEIQRTEQGDSAMYLCASSFLNGYTFGSGTRLTVV.

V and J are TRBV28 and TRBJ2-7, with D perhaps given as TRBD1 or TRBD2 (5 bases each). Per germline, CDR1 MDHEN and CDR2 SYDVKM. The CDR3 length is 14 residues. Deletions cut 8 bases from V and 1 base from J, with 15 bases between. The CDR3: CASWPGRMSYEQYF. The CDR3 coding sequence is TGTGCCAGCTGGCCGGGACGGATGTCCTACGAGCAGTACTTC.

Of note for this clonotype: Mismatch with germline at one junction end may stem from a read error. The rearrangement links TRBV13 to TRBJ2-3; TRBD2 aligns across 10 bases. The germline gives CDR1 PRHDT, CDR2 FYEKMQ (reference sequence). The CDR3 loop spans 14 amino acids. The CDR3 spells CASSRTSGQDTQYF. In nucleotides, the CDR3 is TGCGCCAGCAGCAGGACTAGCGGACAGGATACGCAGTATTTT.

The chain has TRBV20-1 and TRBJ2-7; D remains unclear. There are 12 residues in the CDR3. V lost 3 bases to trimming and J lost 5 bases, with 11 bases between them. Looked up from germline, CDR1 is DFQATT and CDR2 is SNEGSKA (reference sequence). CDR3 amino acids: CSARPLTHEQYF. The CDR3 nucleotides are TGCAGTGCTAGGCCACTAACTCACGAGCAGTACTTC.

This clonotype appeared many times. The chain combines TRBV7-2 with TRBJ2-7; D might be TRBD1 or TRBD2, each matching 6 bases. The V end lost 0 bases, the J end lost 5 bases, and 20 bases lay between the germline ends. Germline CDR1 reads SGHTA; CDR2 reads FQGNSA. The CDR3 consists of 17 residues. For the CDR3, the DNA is TGTGCCAGCAGCTTAGCGATGGGGGGCGCGGGGAAGAACGAGCAGTACTTC. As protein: CASSLAMGGAGKNEQYF.

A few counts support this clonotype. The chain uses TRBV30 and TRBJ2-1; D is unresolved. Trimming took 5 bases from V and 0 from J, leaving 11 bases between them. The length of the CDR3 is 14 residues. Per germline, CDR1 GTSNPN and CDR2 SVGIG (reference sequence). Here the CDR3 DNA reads TGTGCCTGGGGCCGGGCGGTCTCCTACAATGAGCAGTTCTTC. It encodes CAWGRAVSYNEQFF.

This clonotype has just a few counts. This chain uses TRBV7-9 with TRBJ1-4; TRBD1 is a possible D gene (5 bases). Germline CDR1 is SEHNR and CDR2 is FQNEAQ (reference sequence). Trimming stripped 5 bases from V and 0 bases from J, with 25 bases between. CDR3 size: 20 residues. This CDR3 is CASSLHRGRSLLTTNEKLFF. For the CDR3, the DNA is TGTGCCAGCAGCCTACACCGGGGGAGGTCCCTTTTAACAACTAATGAAAAACTGTTTTTT.

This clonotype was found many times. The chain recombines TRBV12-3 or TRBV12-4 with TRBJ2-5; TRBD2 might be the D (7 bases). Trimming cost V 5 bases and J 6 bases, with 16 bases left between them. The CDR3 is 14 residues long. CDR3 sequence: CASSPGGGRKTQYF. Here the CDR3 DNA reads TGTGCCAGCAGTCCTGGGGGGGGGCGGAAGACCCAGTACTTC.

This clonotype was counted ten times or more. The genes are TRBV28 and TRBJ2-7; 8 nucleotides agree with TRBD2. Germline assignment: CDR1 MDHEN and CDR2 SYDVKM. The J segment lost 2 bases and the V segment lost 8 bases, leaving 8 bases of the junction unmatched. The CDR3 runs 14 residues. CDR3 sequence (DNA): TGTGCCAGCGTACGGGAGGGACCCACCTACGAGCAGTACTTC. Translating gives CASVREGPTYEQYF.

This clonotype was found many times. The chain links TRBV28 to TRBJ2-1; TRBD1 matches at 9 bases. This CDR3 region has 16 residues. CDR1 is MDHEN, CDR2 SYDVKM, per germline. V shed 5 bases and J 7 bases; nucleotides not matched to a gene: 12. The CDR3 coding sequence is TGTGCCAGCAGTCGGCCCGGGACAGGGATGAGTAATGAGCAGTTCTTC. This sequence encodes CASSRPGTGMSNEQFF. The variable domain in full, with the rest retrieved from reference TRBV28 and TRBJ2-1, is DVKVTQSSRYLVKRTGEKVFLECVQDMDHENMFWYRQDPGLGLRLIYFSYDVKMKEKGDIPEGYSVSREKKERFSLILESASTNQTSMYLCASSRPGTGMSNEQFFGPGTRLTVL.

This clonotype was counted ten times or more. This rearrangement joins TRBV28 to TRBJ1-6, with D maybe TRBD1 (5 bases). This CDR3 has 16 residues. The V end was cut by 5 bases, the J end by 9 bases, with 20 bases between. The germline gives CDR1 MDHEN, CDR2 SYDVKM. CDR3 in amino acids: CASSLVGTTGFSPLHF. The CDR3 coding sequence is TGTGCCAGCAGTCTGGTGGGGACCACCGGTTTTTCACCCCTCCACTTT. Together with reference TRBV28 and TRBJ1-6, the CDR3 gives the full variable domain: DVKVTQSSRYLVKRTGEKVFLECVQDMDHENMFWYRQDPGLGLRLIYFSYDVKMKEKGDIPEGYSVSREKKERFSLILESASTNQTSMYLCASSLVGTTGFSPLHFGNGTRLTVT.

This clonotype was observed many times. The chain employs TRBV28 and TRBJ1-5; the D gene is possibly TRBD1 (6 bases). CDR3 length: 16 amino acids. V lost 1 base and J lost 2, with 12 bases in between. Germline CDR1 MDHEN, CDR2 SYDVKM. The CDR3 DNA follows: TGTGCCAGCAGTTTATCTGGGGGGCTGGGCAATCAGCCCCAGCATTTT. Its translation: CASSLSGGLGNQPQHF.

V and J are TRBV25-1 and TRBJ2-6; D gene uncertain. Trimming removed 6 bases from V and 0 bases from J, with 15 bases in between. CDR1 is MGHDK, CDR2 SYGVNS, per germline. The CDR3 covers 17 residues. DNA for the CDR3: TGTGCCAGCAGCTCGACAATATTCACCTCTGGGGCCAACGTCCTGACTTTC. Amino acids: CASSSTIFTSGANVLTF.

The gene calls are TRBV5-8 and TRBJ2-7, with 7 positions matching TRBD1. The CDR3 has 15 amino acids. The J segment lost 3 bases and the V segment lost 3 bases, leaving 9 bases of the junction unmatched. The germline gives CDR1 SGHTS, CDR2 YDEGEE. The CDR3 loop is CASSYRQGVYYEQYF. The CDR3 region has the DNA TGTGCCAGCAGCTACAGACAGGGAGTCTACTACGAGCAGTACTTC.

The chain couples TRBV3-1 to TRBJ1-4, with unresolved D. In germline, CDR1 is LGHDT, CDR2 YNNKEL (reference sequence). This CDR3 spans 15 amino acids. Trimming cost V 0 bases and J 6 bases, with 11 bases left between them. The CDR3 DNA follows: TGTGCCAGCAGCCAAGAGGGGAGGGTGGATGAAAAACTGTTTTTT. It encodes CASSQEGRVDEKLFF.

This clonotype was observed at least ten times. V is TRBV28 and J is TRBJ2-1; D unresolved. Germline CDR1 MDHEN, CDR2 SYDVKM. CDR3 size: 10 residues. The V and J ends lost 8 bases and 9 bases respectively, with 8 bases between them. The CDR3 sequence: CASGNREQFF. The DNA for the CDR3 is TGTGCCAGCGGTAATCGTGAGCAGTTCTTC.

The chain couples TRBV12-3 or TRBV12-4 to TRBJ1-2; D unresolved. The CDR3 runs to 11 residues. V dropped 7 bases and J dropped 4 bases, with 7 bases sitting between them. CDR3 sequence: CASTMFYGYTF. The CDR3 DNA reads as TGTGCCAGCACCATGTTCTATGGCTACACCTTC.

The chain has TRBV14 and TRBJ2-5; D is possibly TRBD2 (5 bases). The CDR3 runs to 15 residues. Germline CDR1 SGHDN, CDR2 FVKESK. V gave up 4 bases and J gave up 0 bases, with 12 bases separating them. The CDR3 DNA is TGTGCCAGCAGCCGGCCGGGGTGGTACCAAGAGACCCAGTACTTC. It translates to CASSRPGWYQETQYF. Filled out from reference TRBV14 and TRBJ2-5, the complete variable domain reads EAGVTQFPSHSVIEKGQTVTLRCDPISGHDNLYWYRRVMGKEIKFLLHFVKESKQDESGMPNNRFLAERTGGTYSTLKVQPAELEDSGVYFCASSRPGWYQETQYFGPGTRLLVL.

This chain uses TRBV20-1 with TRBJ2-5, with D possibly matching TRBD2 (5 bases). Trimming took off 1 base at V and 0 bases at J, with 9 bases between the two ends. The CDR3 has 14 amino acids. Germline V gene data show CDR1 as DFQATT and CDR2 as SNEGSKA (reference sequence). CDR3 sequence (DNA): TGCAGTGCTAGAGGGATGACTAACCAAGAGACCCAGTACTTC. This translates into CSARGMTNQETQYF.

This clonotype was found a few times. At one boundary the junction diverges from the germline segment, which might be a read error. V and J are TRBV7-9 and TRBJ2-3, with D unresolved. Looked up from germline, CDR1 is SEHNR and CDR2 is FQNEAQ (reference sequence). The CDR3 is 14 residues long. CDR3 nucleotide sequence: TGTGTCAGCAGCTTGATCGCGATCACAGATACGCAGTATTTT. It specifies CVSSLIAITDTQYF. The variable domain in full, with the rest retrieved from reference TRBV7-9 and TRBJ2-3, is DTGVSQNPRHKITKRGQNVTFRCDPISEHNRLYWYRQTLGQGPEFLTYFQNEAQLEKSRLLSDRFSAERPKGSFSTLEIQRTEQGDSAMYLCVSSLIAITDTQYFGPGTRLTVL.